Below, 26 T cell receptor beta chains from the same sample are listed, as sequenced in a study of blood T cell repertoires in COVID-19 (dated by TCRdb to 2018 to 2020). The library was produced with the immunoSEQ multiplex PCR assay. Here the immuneACCESS table is served through TCRdb, limited to in-frame sequences with V and J called. Missing clones are a known gap in these copies; in checked studies unresolved V genes cover under half, and the rest lacks a known reason. The sample includes roughly 80,000 clones, with approximately 78% observed a single time. About a fifth of the sample goes to the ten largest clones. The sample taken for sequencing was peripheral blood. The receptors come from a human donor in a cohort sampled during active COVID-19.

The chain links TRBV19 to TRBJ1-2; D might be TRBD1 (6 bases). Germline CDR1 reads LNHDA; CDR2 reads SQIVND (reference sequence). Deletions cut 3 bases from V and 7 bases from J, with 12 bases between. The CDR3 loop spans 13 amino acids. This CDR3 is CASSIGGQRGYTF. In DNA form, the CDR3 reads TGTGCCAGTAGTATCGGGGGGCAGCGTGGCTACACCTTC.

This chain connects TRBV4-2 to TRBJ2-6; TRBD1 matches 12 bases. The length of the CDR3 is 18 residues. V lost 4 bases and J lost 0; bases outside the gene matches: 4. Germline V CDR1 and CDR2: LGHNA, YNFKEQ. The CDR3 is CASSRQGQGASGANVLTF. The CDR3 nucleotides read TGTGCCAGCAGCCGACAGGGACAGGGGGCCTCTGGGGCCAACGTCCTGACTTTC.

CDR3 protein: CASSSTGQGFNEQFF. The CDR3 bases are TGTGCCAGCAGTTCTACAGGGCAGGGCTTCAATGAGCAGTTCTTC. The gene calls are TRBV28 and TRBJ2-1; TRBD1 might be the D (6 bases). CDR3 size: 15 residues. Germline CDR1 MDHEN, CDR2 SYDVKM. The V end was cut by 4 bases, the J end by 6 bases, with 16 bases between.

The CDR3 loop reads CASRSGAGETQYF. CDR3 sequence (DNA): TGTGCCAGCAGAAGTGGGGCGGGGGAGACCCAGTACTTC. V usage is TRBV5-4 and J usage is TRBJ2-5; D perhaps matches TRBD2 (6 bases). In germline, CDR1 is SGHNT, CDR2 YYREEE (reference sequence). The CDR3 runs 13 residues. V shed 5 bases and J shed 5 bases, with 13 bases lying between them. The full variable domain, in which reference TRBV5-4 and TRBJ2-5 provide the parts outside the CDR3, is ETGVTQSPTHLIKTRGQQVTLRCSSQSGHNTVSWYQQALGQGPQFIFQYYREEENGRGNFPPRFSGLQFPNYSSELNVNALELDDSALYLCASRSGAGETQYFGPGTRLLVL.

CDR3 sequence: CASSSGADRDASHTQYF. CDR3 coding DNA: TGTGCCAGCAGCTCAGGGGCCGACAGGGATGCATCCCATACGCAGTATTTT. V gene TRBV7-9 combines with J gene TRBJ2-3; TRBD1 agrees at 7 bases. CDR1 and CDR2 from the germline V gene are SEHNR and FQNEAQ (reference sequence). V lost 4 bases to trimming and J lost 7 bases; unmatched junction nucleotides: 17. The CDR3 consists of 17 residues. Drawing the rest from reference TRBV7-9 and TRBJ2-3, the complete variable domain is DTGVSQNPRHKITKRGQNVTFRCDPISEHNRLYWYRQTLGQGPEFLTYFQNEAQLEKSRLLSDRFSAERPKGSFSTLEIQRTEQGDSAMYLCASSSGADRDASHTQYFGPGTRLTVL.

This chain connects TRBV5-1 to TRBJ2-1; D is unclear. CDR1 and CDR2 from the germline V gene are SGHRS and YFSETQ. The CDR3 consists of 15 residues. The germline V and J ends were trimmed by 4 bases and 3 bases, with 14 bases remaining between them. CDR3 bases: TGCGCCAGCAGCACCAGCCCCGCAGGCTACAATGAGCAGTTCTTC. Encoded protein: CASSTSPAGYNEQFF.

The chain joins TRBV10-3 to TRBJ2-7, with 9 bases lining up with TRBD2. The V gene's germline CDR1 is ENHRY and CDR2 SYGVKD. Germline trimming cut 6 bases from V and 3 bases from J; bases unmatched to any gene: 6. The CDR3 runs 14 residues. The CDR3 DNA is TGTGCCATCAGGGAAGGCGGGGGGGACTACGAGCAGTACTTC. It encodes CAIREGGGDYEQYF.

This chain connects TRBV7-9 to TRBJ2-5; tentative D call: TRBD2 (7 bases). Germline values: CDR1 SEHNR, CDR2 FQNEAQ (reference sequence). The V end lost 1 base, the J end lost 0 bases, and 12 bases lay between the germline ends. The CDR3 contains 16 residues. The CDR3 sequence: CASSLDRGGYQETQYF. CDR3 nucleotide sequence: TGTGCCAGCAGCTTAGATCGCGGGGGCTACCAAGAGACCCAGTACTTC.

The table lists this clone with a few counts. The rearrangement links TRBV2 to TRBJ1-1; 9 nucleotides match TRBD1. Germline lookup yields CDR1 SNHLY and CDR2 FYNNEI. J gave up 1 base and V 6 bases, and 6 bases lay outside the gene matches. The CDR3 is 15 residues long. CDR3 region: CASRDRGPQNTEAFF. CDR3 nucleotide sequence: TGTGCCAGCAGGGACAGGGGTCCTCAGAACACTGAAGCTTTCTTT.

The chain has TRBV7-2 and TRBJ2-7, with TRBD2 matching 10 bases. CDR3 size: 14 residues. V gave up 5 bases and J gave up 0 bases; unmatched junction bases: 1. Germline V gene lookup returns CDR1 SGHTA and CDR2 FQGNSA. The chain's CDR3 is CASSRTSGSYEQYF. The CDR3 region has the DNA TGTGCCAGCAGCCGGACTAGCGGCTCCTACGAGCAGTACTTC.

The chain uses TRBV13 and TRBJ2-1, with D possibly TRBD1 on 6 matching bases. The CDR3 has 11 amino acids. Germline V lookup: CDR1 PRHDT, CDR2 FYEKMQ (reference sequence). V dropped 5 bases and J dropped 14 bases, with 13 bases sitting between them. Written as DNA, the CDR3 is TGTGCCAGCAGCGAGGGGACATACGAGTTCTTC. Its protein is CASSEGTYEFF. The complete variable domain, with remaining parts taken from reference TRBV13 and TRBJ2-1, reads AAGVIQSPRHLIKEKRETATLKCYPIPRHDTVYWYQQGPGQDPQFLISFYEKMQSDKGSIPDRFSAQQFSDYHSELNMSSLELGDSALYFCASSEGTYEFFGPGTRLTVL.

V gene TRBV2 combines with J gene TRBJ2-7; 12 bases map to TRBD2. Germline loops: CDR1 SNHLY, CDR2 FYNNEI. This CDR3 is 15 amino acids long. V was clipped by 6 bases and J by 0 bases; unmatched bases: 3. CDR3 bases: TGTGCCAGCAGGACGACTAGCGGGAGCTCCTACGAGCAGTACTTC. Amino acids: CASRTTSGSSYEQYF.

This clone was recorded a few times. This chain links TRBV19 with TRBJ1-4; D not certain. V was pared by 2 bases and J by 12 bases, with 7 bases between. The CDR3 spans 11 residues. CDR1 is LNHDA and CDR2 is SQIVND in the germline V gene (reference sequence). The CDR3 nucleotides read TGTGCCAGTAGTATACGACTAGAACTGTTTTTT. It specifies CASSIRLELFF.

The rearrangement uses TRBV28 and TRBJ1-1; the match to TRBD1 covers 10 bases. After removal of 5 bases from V and 4 bases from J, the junction contained 7 bases not matched to a gene. CDR1 MDHEN and CDR2 SYDVKM come from the germline V gene. This CDR3 has 15 residues. The CDR3 spells CASSQTGGEGTEAFF. DNA for the CDR3: TGTGCCAGCAGTCAGACAGGGGGCGAGGGCACTGAAGCTTTCTTT.

The chain uses TRBV18 and TRBJ1-1, with D possibly matching TRBD1 (6 bases). The CDR3 length is 17 residues. Germline V gives CDR1 KGHSH, CDR2 LQKENI. Trimming stripped 3 bases from V and 0 bases from J, with 17 bases between. The CDR3 sequence: CASSPQGMTFMNTEAFF. CDR3 sequence (DNA): TGTGCCAGCTCACCCCAGGGGATGACGTTCATGAACACTGAAGCTTTCTTT.

The chain is built from TRBV5-1 and TRBJ2-3; 10 bases are a match to TRBD2. This CDR3 contains 15 residues. Germline CDR1 SGHRS, CDR2 YFSETQ. Trimming cost V 4 bases and J 3 bases; bases outside gene matches: 5. The CDR3 region is CASSQTSGATDTQYF. The CDR3 DNA reads as TGCGCCAGCAGCCAAACTAGCGGGGCAACAGATACGCAGTATTTT.

The rearrangement uses TRBV3-1 (or the pseudogene TRBV3-2) and TRBJ2-3, with TRBD2 identical over 8 bases. Germline assignment: CDR1 LGHDT and CDR2 YNNKEL (reference sequence). This CDR3 is 16 amino acids long. V lost 0 bases, J lost 5 bases, and 7 bases stayed unmatched. CDR3 protein: CASSQEASGWGDTQYF. The CDR3, as DNA: TGTGCCAGCAGCCAAGAAGCTAGCGGGTGGGGAGATACGCAGTATTTT.

The genes are TRBV21-1 and TRBJ2-3; the table assigns TRBD2, which was not confirmed against the DNA. TRBV21-1 is termed a pseudogene. This CDR3 contains 14 residues. CDR3 sequence (DNA): TGTGCCAGCAGCGACTCGGATCCCGAGGATACGCAGTATTTT. The encoded protein is CASSDSDPEDTQYF.

The chain carries TRBV19 and TRBJ2-5; D may be TRBD2 (5 bases). This CDR3 region has 13 residues. V gave up 7 bases and J gave up 5 bases, with 14 bases separating them. Per the germline V gene, CDR1 is LNHDA and CDR2 is SQIVND (reference sequence). CDR3 region: CASTRDQGETQYF. DNA of the CDR3: TGTGCCAGTACTCGGGATCAAGGGGAGACCCAGTACTTC. The variable domain in full, completed from reference TRBV19 and TRBJ2-5, reads DGGITQSPKYLFRKEGQNVTLSCEQNLNHDAMYWYRQDPGQGLRLIYYSQIVNDFQKGDIAEGYSVSREKKESFPLTVTSAQKNPTAFYLCASTRDQGETQYFGPGTRLLVL.

This clone was seen just once. The DNA for the CDR3 is TGTGCCAGCAGTGACCGTGGGACAGCCATTAATGAAAAACTGTTTTTT. Translation: CASSDRGTAINEKLFF. This chain links TRBV6-1 with TRBJ1-4; 7 nucleotides align to TRBD1. Trimming at V came to 3 bases and at J to 4 bases, leaving 8 bases not matched to a gene. CDR3 length: 16 residues. CDR1 is MNHNS and CDR2 is SASEGT in the germline V gene.

With respect to this clone: A read error may account for a junction end that differs from germline. V gene TRBV19 combines with J gene TRBJ1-2; a weak D match, TRBD1 (5 bases). The CDR3 length is 12 residues. Looked up from germline, CDR1 is LNHDA and CDR2 is SQIVND (reference sequence). The CDR3 loop is CASSTATDSLLF. Here the CDR3 DNA reads TGTGCCAGTAGTACTGCTACCGACAGTCTCCTGTTC.

The V and J genes are TRBV5-1 and TRBJ2-1, with a possible D match to TRBD2 (7 bases). Germline assignment: CDR1 SGHRS and CDR2 YFSETQ. The CDR3 extends over 18 amino acids. The V end was cut by 3 bases, the J end by 0 bases, with 19 bases between. Here the CDR3 DNA reads TGCGCCAGCAGCTATAGGGGGGGTTTTAAAATCTCCTACAATGAGCAGTTCTTC. It codes for CASSYRGGFKISYNEQFF.

The chain combines TRBV27 with TRBJ1-4; TRBD1 agrees at 7 bases. Germline V gene data show CDR1 as MNHEY and CDR2 as SMNVEV (reference sequence). CDR3 size: 15 residues. After removal of 4 bases from V and 8 bases from J, the junction contained 10 bases not matched to a gene. The CDR3 DNA reads TGTGCCAGCAGTTACTACCGGGACAGCGGAGAAAAACTGTTTTTT. Its protein is CASSYYRDSGEKLFF.

The rearrangement uses TRBV28 and TRBJ2-1; D uncertain. Trimming took off 5 bases at V and 0 bases at J, with 11 bases between the two ends. Germline V lookup: CDR1 MDHEN, CDR2 SYDVKM. This CDR3 has 15 residues. The CDR3 DNA follows: TGTGCCAGCAGTACGTATCAGGACTCCTACAATGAGCAGTTCTTC. Protein product: CASSTYQDSYNEQFF.

This rearrangement joins TRBV6-6 to TRBJ1-2, with 11 bases identical to TRBD1. Trimming took 6 bases from V and 7 from J; bases not matched to a gene: 7. In germline, CDR1 is MNHNY, CDR2 SVGAGI (reference sequence). The CDR3 has 14 amino acids. CDR3 DNA: TGTGCCAGCAGATGGGACAGGGGGTCTGGTGGCTACACCTTC. As protein: CASRWDRGSGGYTF.

The chain employs TRBV6-6 and TRBJ2-1; TRBD2 aligns across 9 bases. V trimming: 6 bases; J trimming: 2 bases; junction bases outside the gene matches: 2. Germline-derived CDR1 and CDR2 are MNHNY and SVGAGI (reference sequence). There are 14 residues in the CDR3. The CDR3 loop is CASRGGGAYNEQFF. The CDR3 DNA reads as TGTGCCAGCAGGGGCGGGGGGGCCTACAATGAGCAGTTCTTC.